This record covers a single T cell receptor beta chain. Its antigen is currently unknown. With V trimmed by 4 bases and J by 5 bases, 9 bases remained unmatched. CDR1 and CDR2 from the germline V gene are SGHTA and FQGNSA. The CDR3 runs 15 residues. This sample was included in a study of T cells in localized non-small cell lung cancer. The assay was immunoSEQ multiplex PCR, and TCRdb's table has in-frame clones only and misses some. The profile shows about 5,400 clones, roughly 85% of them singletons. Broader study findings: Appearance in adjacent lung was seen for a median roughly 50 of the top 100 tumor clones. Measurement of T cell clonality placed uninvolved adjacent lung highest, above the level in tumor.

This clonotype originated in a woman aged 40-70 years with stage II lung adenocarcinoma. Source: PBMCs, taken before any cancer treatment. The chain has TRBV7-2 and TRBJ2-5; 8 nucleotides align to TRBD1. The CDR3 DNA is TGTGCCAGCAGCTGGGTAGGGACAGGTGGGGAGACCCAGTACTTC. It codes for CASSWVGTGGETQYF.